This TCR beta chain is from a study of neurological immune-mediated disorders (dated by TCRdb to the late 2010s). With regard to the full study: Peripheral blood TCR-beta repertoires from HTLV-I-associated myelopathy (HAM/TSP) patients, multiple sclerosis patients and healthy controls were compared by UMI-based sequencing. Alongside PBMC samples, the set of about 97 TCR-beta libraries contained longitudinal samples, technical triplicates, and paired CD4+ and CD8+ T-cell subsets that had been sorted. The cohort comprised 68 subjects: 15 or so HAM/TSP patients, roughly 34 multiple sclerosis patients and around 20 healthy controls.

cDNA was synthesized by template-switch 5'RACE using a primer with a 10-nucleotide random unique molecular identifier that tagged each TCR transcript. Every sequencing run yielded over 190 million TCR-beta sequences covering 15-18 subjects. Total RNA was extracted with the RNeasy kit. Using the KAPA Real-time Library Amplification kit, TCR-beta VDJ regions were amplified with primers for the TCR constant region and the 5'RACE anchor. Sample indexes and Illumina adaptors were added in a first PCR, after which library yield was increased in a second PCR. After Ampure bead purification, the TCR product of roughly 650 bp was size-selected on a 2% E-gel SizeSelection system. Library quality was checked on a Bioanalyzer, concentration was measured with Qubit, and libraries were quantified with the Kapa Library Quantification kit before pooling. Paired-end 2 x 150 bp sequencing of the libraries was performed on an Illumina HiSeq 2500. To increase sequence diversity, about 25-30% phiX was spiked into each library pool. The paper's processing steps were these. The UMI-based MiGEC pipeline processed quality-filtered reads and removed over 85% of raw TCR sequences during error correction. VDJ genes were aligned to IMGT germline references, and clonotypes were defined by unique CDR3 amino acid sequence plus V-J genes. Clonal expansion, Shannon diversity and CDR3 relatedness (CalcPairwiseDistances, ClusterSamples) were evaluated with VDJtools, and phylogenetic trees were built with CLCbio workbench. Expanded clones were defined as having at least 8 unique UMIs, based on coefficient-of-variation modelling across technical triplicates. The public reads were run again by TCRdb, first through fastp at Q25 and then through MiXCR, and only productive beta chains were kept. Here each entry gathers all rows of one CDR3 protein and keeps the most common genes and DNA. TCRdb assigned the V and J calls; the authors' analysis was not used. The sample table holds some 42,000 distinct CDR3 sequences, of which 9.5% to 13% were seen once. Jointly, the top ten make up under 5% of the sample.

V is shortened by 0 bases, J by 6 bases, and the region joining them spans 27 bases. CDR1 and CDR2, per the germline V gene (reference sequence), are DFQATT and SNEGSKA. The CDR3 spans 18 residues, from the cysteine through the phenylalanine. The entry retains the CDR3 DNA only, 54 bases that are in frame from base 1. Sorted-subset TCR libraries were prepared from over 850,000 sorted CD4+ or CD8+ T cells. PBMCs were separated from peripheral blood using Ficoll-Hypaque density gradient centrifugation and then cryopreserved in liquid nitrogen. Paired sorted CD4+ and CD8+ subsets came from healthy controls, HAM/TSP patients and MS patients. The study at large found these results: TCR clonal expansion was greatest in HAM/TSP patients and smallest in MS patients, who ranked below even healthy controls. Across subjects, expanded clones never shared an identical CDR3 amino acid sequence, which suggests that the TCR-beta repertoires in every group were private.

This clonotype was recorded at least ten times. Its cognate antigen has yet to be identified. There are no base qualities to consult, and no much larger clone falls within one base. The sequenced material came from CD4+ T cells from blood. The clonotype originates from a woman between 25 and 40 years old with HTLV-1-associated myelopathy (HAM/TSP). The chain employs TRBV20-1 and TRBJ2-7; the best D guess is TRBD2, with 6 bases matching. At the DNA level, the sequence is TGCAGTGCTAGAGATTACCTCCGCGGAGGGCTCGTTGAATCCGAGCAGTACTTC. Translated, it reads CSARDYLRGGLVESEQYF.